The 20 T cell receptor beta chains given below trace back to one sample, sequenced in a study of blood T cell repertoires in COVID-19. Clones were sequenced by immunoSEQ multiplex PCR, and TCRdb holds only the in-frame ones, with some missing. Of around 60,000 clones listed, around 73% were seen once; the top ten hold roughly 21%. Input material: peripheral blood. All receptors come from an elderly man with active or convalescent COVID-19.

The chain recombines TRBV24-1 with TRBJ2-1, with a tentative D call TRBD1 (6 bases). The germline gives CDR1 KGHDR, CDR2 SFDVKD. The CDR3 spans 16 residues. Trimming pared 3 bases from V and 1 base from J, leaving 12 bases between. CDR3 sequence reads: CATSDAQGPSYNEQFF. In DNA, the CDR3 is TGTGCCACCAGTGATGCCCAGGGGCCTTCCTACAATGAGCAGTTCTTC.

V gene TRBV11-2 combines with J gene TRBJ1-5, with 7 bases that match TRBD1. The germline V gene has CDR1 SGHAT and CDR2 FQNNGV. Trimming removed 0 bases from V and 7 bases from J; junction bases left unmatched: 6. The CDR3 loop spans 15 amino acids. In DNA, the CDR3 is TGTGCCAGCAGCTTAGATCGGGGGACAGTCCAGCCCCAGCATTTT. This sequence encodes CASSLDRGTVQPQHF.

J is TRBJ2-3 and V is TRBV24-1; 7 nucleotides line up with TRBD2. The CDR3 extends over 16 amino acids. V dropped 3 bases and J dropped 2; count of bases not matched to a gene: 7. Germline V lookup: CDR1 KGHDR, CDR2 SFDVKD. Here the CDR3 reads CATSDGGGTDTDTQYF. As DNA, the CDR3 is TGTGCCACCAGTGATGGGGGGGGGACCGACACAGATACGCAGTATTTT.

V gene TRBV5-4 combines with J gene TRBJ1-5; D is uncertain. Trimming left V 0 bases short and J 5 bases short, with 9 bases between. CDR1 and CDR2 (germline): SGHNT, YYREEE (reference sequence). The CDR3 is made up of 14 amino acids. The DNA for the CDR3 is TGTGCCAGCAGCTTGGCCGGGAACCATCAGCCCCAGCATTTT. As protein: CASSLAGNHQPQHF.

This chain connects TRBV9 to TRBJ1-2; D might be TRBD1 (6 bases). Germline V gene data show CDR1 as SGDLS and CDR2 as YYNGEE. The germline V and J ends were trimmed by 4 bases and 8 bases, with 12 bases remaining between them. The CDR3 runs to 12 residues. The CDR3 DNA follows: TGTGCCAGCAGCACACAGGGTCGCGGCTACACCTTC. It is translated as CASSTQGRGYTF. Complete variable domain (other parts from reference TRBV9 and TRBJ1-2): DSGVTQTPKHLITATGQRVTLRCSPRSGDLSVYWYQQSLDQGLQFLIQYYNGEERAKGNILERFSAQQFPDLHSELNLSSLELGDSALYFCASSTQGRGYTFGSGTRLTVV.

The chain is built from TRBV10-3 and TRBJ2-5; D might be TRBD2 (6 bases). This CDR3 spans 13 amino acids. Trimming stripped 7 bases from V and 5 bases from J, with 14 bases between. Per germline, CDR1 ENHRY and CDR2 SYGVKD. Here the CDR3 reads CAIMGAGRETQYF. CDR3 bases: TGTGCCATCATGGGAGCGGGTAGGGAGACCCAGTACTTC.

The V and J genes are TRBV6-6 and TRBJ2-5; 9 nucleotides match TRBD1. This CDR3 spans 17 amino acids. The ends lost 5 bases at V and 5 bases at J; junction bases unmatched: 15. Germline V gene data show CDR1 as MNHNY and CDR2 as SVGAGI (reference sequence). DNA of the CDR3: TGTGCCAGCAGTCCCCTGGGGACAGGGAATATGCGGGAGACCCAGTACTTC. This translates into CASSPLGTGNMRETQYF.

This chain uses TRBV5-4 with TRBJ1-1; weak D call: TRBD1 (6 bases). V shed 3 bases and J shed 0 bases, with 12 bases lying between them. CDR3 size: 15 residues. The germline V gene has CDR1 SGHNT and CDR2 YYREEE (reference sequence). DNA of the CDR3: TGTGCCAGCAGCTGGGTGGGGACACTGAACACTGAAGCTTTCTTT. It translates to CASSWVGTLNTEAFF.

The chain combines TRBV6-6 with TRBJ2-2, with D maybe TRBD1 (5 bases). CDR3 length equals 15 residues. Per the germline V gene, CDR1 is MNHNY and CDR2 is SVGAGI (reference sequence). Trimming cost V 2 bases and J 3 bases, with 10 bases left between them. This CDR3 reads CASSYEGEDTGELFF. Here the CDR3 DNA reads TGTGCCAGCAGTTACGAAGGGGAAGACACCGGGGAGCTGTTTTTT.

This rearrangement joins TRBV25-1 to TRBJ1-3; no clear D. This CDR3 region has 14 residues. The germline CDR1 and CDR2 sequences are MGHDK and SYGVNS. V lost 3 bases and J lost 0, with 6 bases in between. In nucleotides, the CDR3 is TGTGCCAGCAGTGATGAGAGCTCTGGAAACACCATATATTTT. Its protein is CASSDESSGNTIYF. The full variable domain, in which reference TRBV25-1 and TRBJ1-3 provide the parts outside the CDR3, is EADIYQTPRYLVIGTGKKITLECSQTMGHDKMYWYQQDPGMELHLIHYSYGVNSTEKGDLSSESTVSRIRTEHFPLTLESARPSHTSQYLCASSDESSGNTIYFGEGSWLTVV.

The chain recombines TRBV5-1 with TRBJ1-3; D gene unclear. CDR1 SGHRS and CDR2 YFSETQ come from the germline V gene. The CDR3 consists of 13 residues. V lost 6 bases to trimming and J lost 9 bases, with 16 bases between them. In DNA form, the CDR3 reads TGCGCCAGCACTTTCAATTCGAGAGGCACCATATATTTT. This translates into CASTFNSRGTIYF.

This chain links TRBV3-1 (or the pseudogene TRBV3-2) with TRBJ2-7; unclear D gene. CDR1 and CDR2 from the germline V gene are LGHDT and YNNKEL (reference sequence). The CDR3 extends over 13 amino acids. Trimming stripped 1 base from V and 0 bases from J, with 4 bases between. For the CDR3, the DNA is TGTGCCAGCAGCCAAGGGAGCTCCTACGAGCAGTACTTC. It codes for CASSQGSSYEQYF.

This clone appeared a few times. The J gene is TRBJ1-6, the V gene TRBV5-8; D is unresolved. Per the germline V gene, CDR1 is SGHTS and CDR2 is YDEGEE. Deletions cut 5 bases from V and 3 bases from J, with 15 bases between. There are 16 residues in the CDR3. CDR3 loop: CASRPRSLFYNSPLHF. CDR3 nucleotides: TGTGCCAGCAGACCAAGAAGCCTCTTCTATAATTCACCCCTCCACTTT.

V is TRBV4-3 and J is TRBJ2-1; a possible D gene is TRBD1 (5 bases). Trimming left V 1 base short and J 4 bases short, with 17 bases between. This CDR3 spans 17 amino acids. Germline CDR1 is LGHNA and CDR2 is YSLEER. In nucleotides, the CDR3 is TGCGCCAGCAGCCAAGGGGTGGCAGGGAATGCTTACAATGAGCAGTTCTTC. Translation gives CASSQGVAGNAYNEQFF.

This sequence joins TRBV3-1 (or the pseudogene TRBV3-2) and TRBJ1-3; D is unclear. This CDR3 contains 15 residues. With 1 base removed from V and 0 bases from J, the gap between germline ends came to 7 bases. CDR1 and CDR2 from the germline V gene are LGHDT and YNNKEL (reference sequence). The CDR3 sequence is CASSQGRYSGNTIYF. CDR3 DNA: TGTGCCAGCAGCCAAGGGCGGTACTCTGGAAACACCATATATTTT.

This clone showed up just a few times. This rearrangement joins TRBV7-6 to TRBJ2-5; TRBD1 matches at 9 bases. The CDR3 runs 14 residues. Germline CDR1 and CDR2: SGHVS and FNYEAQ. Losses at the gene ends were 1 base for V and 4 bases for J; bases not matched to a gene: 1. Written as DNA, the CDR3 is TGTGCCAGCAGCTTAGACAGGGGGCGAGAGACCCAGTACTTC. Residues: CASSLDRGRETQYF.

V usage is TRBV6-4 and J usage is TRBJ2-3, with D perhaps matching TRBD2 (6 bases). This CDR3 comprises 13 residues. The V end lost 11 bases, the J end lost 6 bases, and 18 bases lay between the germline ends. Germline V gene sequence: CDR1 MRHNA, CDR2 SNTAGT. The CDR3 reads CAASRELGDTQYF. Written as DNA, the CDR3 is TGTGCCGCATCACGGGAGCTTGGGGATACGCAGTATTTT.

The chain joins TRBV6-4 to TRBJ1-2; D not resolved. The CDR3 contains 13 residues. Trimming removed 3 bases at V and 7 bases at J, with 12 bases between. Germline V gene data show CDR1 as MRHNA and CDR2 as SNTAGT. The CDR3 DNA sequence: TGTGCCAGCAGTGATCCCAGACTGCTTGGCTACACCTTC. Its translation: CASSDPRLLGYTF.

The genes are TRBV28 and TRBJ2-5; TRBD2 agrees at 7 bases. Germline V CDR1 and CDR2: MDHEN, SYDVKM. Trimming took 6 bases from V and 3 from J; bases not matched to a gene: 10. There are 15 residues in the CDR3. This CDR3 is CASRGGSRGKETQYF. Written as DNA, the CDR3 is TGTGCCAGCAGGGGGGGGAGTCGGGGCAAAGAGACCCAGTACTTC.

The rearrangement links TRBV7-9 to TRBJ1-2; no clear D gene. The CDR3 runs 13 residues. V lost 3 bases and J lost 4, with 9 bases in between. The germline gives CDR1 SEHNR, CDR2 FQNEAQ (reference sequence). The CDR3 loop is CASSFSGVYGYTF. CDR3 coding DNA: TGTGCCAGCAGCTTTTCAGGCGTCTATGGCTACACCTTC.